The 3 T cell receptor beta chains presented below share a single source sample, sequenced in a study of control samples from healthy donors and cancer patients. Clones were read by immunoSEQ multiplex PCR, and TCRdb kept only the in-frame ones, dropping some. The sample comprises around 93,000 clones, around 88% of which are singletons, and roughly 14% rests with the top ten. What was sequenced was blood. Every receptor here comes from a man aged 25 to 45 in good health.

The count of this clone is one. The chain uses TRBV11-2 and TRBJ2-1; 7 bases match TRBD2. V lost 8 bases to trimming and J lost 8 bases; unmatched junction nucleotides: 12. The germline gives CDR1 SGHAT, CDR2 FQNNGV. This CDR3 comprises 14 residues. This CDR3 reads CASSAGISPHEQFF. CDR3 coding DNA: TGTGCCAGCTCAGCGGGAATATCCCCCCATGAGCAGTTCTTC.

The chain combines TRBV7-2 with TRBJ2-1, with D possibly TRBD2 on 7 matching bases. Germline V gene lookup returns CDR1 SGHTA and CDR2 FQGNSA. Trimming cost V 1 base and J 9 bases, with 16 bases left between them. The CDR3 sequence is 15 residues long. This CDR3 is CASSLVSGGGGEQFF. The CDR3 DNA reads TGTGCCAGCAGCTTAGTAAGCGGCGGGGGCGGTGAGCAGTTCTTC.

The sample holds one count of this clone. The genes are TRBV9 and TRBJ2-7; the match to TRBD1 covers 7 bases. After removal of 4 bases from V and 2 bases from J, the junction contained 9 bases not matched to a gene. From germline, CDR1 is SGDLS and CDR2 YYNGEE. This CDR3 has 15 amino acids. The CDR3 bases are TGTGCCAGCAGCCGTACCGGGACAGAGACCTACGAGCAGTACTTC. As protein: CASSRTGTETYEQYF.